The rows below give T cell receptor beta chains drawn from one sample of a study of OX40 agonist ivuxolimab in advanced cancers. Assay: immunoSEQ multiplex PCR; the TCRdb copy retains only in-frame clones and omits some. The sample consists of approximately 73,000 clones, about 88% of them appearing once. The material was CD4+ or CD8+ T cells sorted from blood, obtained in a trial of the OX40 agonist ivuxolimab. These receptors were obtained from an adult with an advanced solid tumor such as melanoma, head and neck, liver or kidney cancer. Each CDR3 is given with its conserved first and last residue. Fields, in order: D gene, clone size, J gene, V gene, CDR3 DNA, CDR3 protein. D genes are given only for firm matches. A clone size is listed for some rows: how often the clone was seen (once, few, many), or a class if it is expanded.

d_gene: TRBD1
abundance: .
j_gene: TRBJ1-1
v_gene: TRBV29-1
CDR3nt: TGCAGCGTAGACCTCGGGACAGGGGCCAAGGGAGCTTTCTTT
CDR3aa: CSVDLGTGAKGAFF

d_gene: TRBD2
abundance: .
j_gene: TRBJ2-2
v_gene: TRBV7-6
CDR3nt: TGTGCCAGCAGCTTAACCCCCACTAGCGGGAGGGCCCCCGGGGAGCTGTTTTTT
CDR3aa: CASSLTPTSGRAPGELFF

d_gene: TRBD1
abundance: once
j_gene: TRBJ1-5
v_gene: TRBV7-2
CDR3nt: TGTGCCAGCAGCTGGTTGACAGGGGGAATTCAGCCCCAGCATTTT
CDR3aa: CASSWLTGGIQPQHF

d_gene: .
abundance: .
j_gene: TRBJ1-4
v_gene: TRBV9
CDR3nt: TGTGCCAGCAGCGTGGGTCGGGATGAAAAACTGTTTTTT
CDR3aa: CASSVGRDEKLFF

d_gene: .
abundance: .
j_gene: TRBJ1-5
v_gene: TRBV9
CDR3nt: TGTGCCAGCAGCGTAGGCCGGGTTGGCCAGCCCCAGCATTTT
CDR3aa: CASSVGRVGQPQHF

d_gene: TRBD2
abundance: .
j_gene: TRBJ2-7
v_gene: TRBV27
CDR3nt: TGTGCCAGCAGTTTATCCCAAACTAGCGGGAGGACCTACGAGCAGTACTTC
CDR3aa: CASSLSQTSGRTYEQYF

d_gene: .
abundance: .
j_gene: TRBJ2-2
v_gene: TRBV11-2
CDR3nt: TGTGCCAGCAGCTTACAATTTACTGCCGGGGAGCTGTTTTTT
CDR3aa: CASSLQFTAGELFF

d_gene: .
abundance: .
j_gene: TRBJ2-3
v_gene: TRBV5-6
CDR3nt: TGTGCCAGCAGCTTATGGGGGTCTGCAGATACGCAGTATTTT
CDR3aa: CASSLWGSADTQYF

d_gene: TRBD2
abundance: .
j_gene: TRBJ2-5
v_gene: TRBV5-1
CDR3nt: TGCGCCAGCAGCTCTTTGATAGCGGGGGAGACCCAGTACTTC
CDR3aa: CASSSLIAGETQYF

d_gene: TRBD2
abundance: .
j_gene: TRBJ2-5
v_gene: TRBV7-9
CDR3nt: TGTGCCAGCAGCTTCCTAGCGGGAGGCCAAGAGACCCAGTACTTC
CDR3aa: CASSFLAGGQETQYF

d_gene: TRBD1
abundance: once
j_gene: TRBJ2-7
v_gene: TRBV4-1
CDR3nt: TGCGCCAGCAGTTACGGAACAGGGGGCGGCGAGCAGTACTTC
CDR3aa: CASSYGTGGGEQYF

d_gene: .
abundance: .
j_gene: TRBJ1-2
v_gene: TRBV13
CDR3nt: TGTGCCAGCAGCTTAGATGGCAGGAGCTATGGCTACACCTTC
CDR3aa: CASSLDGRSYGYTF

d_gene: .
abundance: .
j_gene: TRBJ1-4
v_gene: TRBV6-5
CDR3nt: TGTGCCAGCCTCGGGAGGGATAATGAAAAACTGTTTTTT
CDR3aa: CASLGRDNEKLFF

d_gene: .
abundance: .
j_gene: TRBJ2-7
v_gene: TRBV2
CDR3nt: TGTGCCAGCAGTGGGTGGATATACGAGCAGTACTTC
CDR3aa: CASSGWIYEQYF

d_gene: TRBD2
abundance: .
j_gene: TRBJ2-3
v_gene: TRBV2
CDR3nt: TGTGCCAGCAGTGGAGGACTAGAGGCTAGCACAGATACGCAGTATTTT
CDR3aa: CASSGGLEASTDTQYF

d_gene: .
abundance: .
j_gene: TRBJ2-2
v_gene: TRBV7-6
CDR3nt: TGTGCCAGCAGCTTAAGTATGACAACGAACACCGGGGAGCTGTTTTTT
CDR3aa: CASSLSMTTNTGELFF

d_gene: TRBD2
abundance: .
j_gene: TRBJ2-5
v_gene: TRBV7-6
CDR3nt: TGTGCCAGCAGCTTAGGGTTAACTAGCGGGTCAGAGACCCAGTACTTC
CDR3aa: CASSLGLTSGSETQYF

d_gene: .
abundance: .
j_gene: TRBJ2-1
v_gene: TRBV13
CDR3nt: TGTGCCAGCAGCTTGTTTATCTACAATGAGCAGTTCTTC
CDR3aa: CASSLFIYNEQFF

d_gene: .
abundance: .
j_gene: TRBJ2-1
v_gene: TRBV5-1
CDR3nt: TGCGCCAGCAGCTTGACCAGGAAAACCGCCTACAATGAGCAGTTCTTC
CDR3aa: CASSLTRKTAYNEQFF

d_gene: .
abundance: few
j_gene: TRBJ2-2
v_gene: TRBV6-4
CDR3nt: TGTGCCAGCAGACTCGGACAGAACACCGGGGAGCTGTTTTTT
CDR3aa: CASRLGQNTGELFF

d_gene: TRBD2
abundance: .
j_gene: TRBJ2-1
v_gene: TRBV19
CDR3nt: TGTGCCAGTAAACCGACTAGCGGGAGGAGGAACAATGAGCAGTTCTTC
CDR3aa: CASKPTSGRRNNEQFF

d_gene: TRBD1
abundance: few
j_gene: TRBJ1-5
v_gene: TRBV6-6
CDR3nt: TGTGCCAGCAGTAAGAGACAGGGGGAACAGCCCCAGCATTTT
CDR3aa: CASSKRQGEQPQHF

d_gene: .
abundance: .
j_gene: TRBJ1-1
v_gene: TRBV4-1
CDR3nt: TGCGCCAGCAGCCAAGGGGCTAGTGAAGCTTTCTTT
CDR3aa: CASSQGASEAFF

d_gene: .
abundance: .
j_gene: TRBJ2-6
v_gene: TRBV29-1
CDR3nt: TGCAGCGTTCTGGTCTCTGGGGCCAACGTCCTGACTTTC
CDR3aa: CSVLVSGANVLTF

d_gene: .
abundance: .
j_gene: TRBJ2-1
v_gene: TRBV27
CDR3nt: TGTGCCAGCAGTTCGAAACTAGCTTCTCGCTACAATGAGCAGTTCTTC
CDR3aa: CASSSKLASRYNEQFF

d_gene: TRBD2
abundance: .
j_gene: TRBJ2-1
v_gene: TRBV10-3
CDR3nt: TGTGCCATCAGTGAGACCCCGGGACTAGGCGGTGAGCAGTTCTTC
CDR3aa: CAISETPGLGGEQFF

d_gene: .
abundance: .
j_gene: TRBJ2-5
v_gene: TRBV4-1
CDR3nt: TGCGCCAGCAGCCAAGGCCGTAGAGGGGAGACCCAGTACTTC
CDR3aa: CASSQGRRGETQYF

d_gene: .
abundance: .
j_gene: TRBJ2-7
v_gene: TRBV6-6
CDR3nt: TGTGCCAGCAGTTACTTAAGAACAGAGTCCTACGAGCAGTACTTC
CDR3aa: CASSYLRTESYEQYF

d_gene: .
abundance: .
j_gene: TRBJ2-4
v_gene: TRBV27
CDR3nt: TGTGCCAGCAAGCCCGAGGACCTGGGTCTCATTCAGTACTTC
CDR3aa: CASKPEDLGLIQYF

d_gene: .
abundance: .
j_gene: TRBJ2-5
v_gene: TRBV5-4
CDR3nt: TGTGCCAGCAGCTTGTCTGGCGGGGTGGCTGAGACCCAGTACTTC
CDR3aa: CASSLSGGVAETQYF

d_gene: .
abundance: .
j_gene: TRBJ2-7
v_gene: TRBV6-6
CDR3nt: TGTGCCAGCAGTAACTTATTTGAGGGGATCTACGAGCAGTACTTC
CDR3aa: CASSNLFEGIYEQYF

d_gene: .
abundance: .
j_gene: TRBJ2-7
v_gene: TRBV28
CDR3nt: TGTGCCAGCTCCCCCCGTTCCTACGAGCAGTACTTC
CDR3aa: CASSPRSYEQYF

d_gene: TRBD1
abundance: .
j_gene: TRBJ2-3
v_gene: TRBV7-2
CDR3nt: TGTGCCAGCGGGACAGCAGATACGCAGTATTTT
CDR3aa: CASGTADTQYF

d_gene: .
abundance: .
j_gene: TRBJ2-7
v_gene: TRBV2
CDR3nt: TGTGCCAGCAGCGAAGAGAGCGTTTACGAGCAGTACTTC
CDR3aa: CASSEESVYEQYF

d_gene: TRBD1
abundance: .
j_gene: TRBJ1-2
v_gene: TRBV4-1
CDR3nt: TGCGCCAGCAGCCAAGAAAACAGGGGGCCTGGCTACACCTTC
CDR3aa: CASSQENRGPGYTF

d_gene: .
abundance: .
j_gene: TRBJ2-7
v_gene: TRBV5-1
CDR3nt: TGCGCCAGCAGCTTGGACGGCAGGGTCGACTACGAGCAGTACTTC
CDR3aa: CASSLDGRVDYEQYF

d_gene: TRBD2
abundance: .
j_gene: TRBJ2-3
v_gene: TRBV6-6
CDR3nt: TGTGCCAGCAGTTACGTGGGAGGGCCGACAGATACGCAGTATTTT
CDR3aa: CASSYVGGPTDTQYF

d_gene: .
abundance: .
j_gene: TRBJ1-1
v_gene: TRBV6-1
CDR3nt: TGTGCCAGTAGAAGGCCGGGGGCAGGCACTGAAGCTTTCTTT
CDR3aa: CASRRPGAGTEAFF

d_gene: .
abundance: .
j_gene: TRBJ2-5
v_gene: TRBV4-1
CDR3nt: TGCGCCAGCAGCCAAGAAAGGGTCTCAAAGGGCCAGTACTTC
CDR3aa: CASSQERVSKGQYF

d_gene: .
abundance: .
j_gene: TRBJ2-1
v_gene: TRBV5-1
CDR3nt: TGCGCCAGCAGCGGGGACCAGCTAGGGAGCTCCTACAATGAGCAGTTCTTC
CDR3aa: CASSGDQLGSSYNEQFF

d_gene: TRBD2
abundance: .
j_gene: TRBJ2-2
v_gene: TRBV5-1
CDR3nt: TGCGCCAGCAGCCGACCTAGCGGGAGGGCCGGGGAGCTGTTTTTT
CDR3aa: CASSRPSGRAGELFF